This TCR beta chain was sequenced during a study of T-cell reconstitution after alpha-beta-depleted transplantation in children (dated by TCRdb to 2016 to 2017). Regarding the study in general: T-cell immune reconstitution after TCRalphabeta/CD19-depleted allogeneic hematopoietic cell transplantation in children was quantitatively tracked in the study by means of TCR repertoire profiling.

Regarding this clonotype: It lacks a known antigen. Qualities for individual bases were not recorded, and no much larger clone is one base off.

Libraries were built with PCR. Sequencing was performed on an Illumina HiSeq 2500. To normalize quantification of the TCRbeta repertoire, the TCR libraries were built with molecular barcoding that relied on unique molecular identifiers. Clones were called with MiXCR by TCRdb after fastp trimmed the public reads at Q25, and only in-frame beta chains were retained. One record per CDR3 amino acid sequence lists the most common genes and DNA. The sample table records about 540,000 distinct CDR3 sequences; 18% of these occur just once. Approximately 3% of the sample lies in the top ten. CDR1 and CDR2 were assigned from the germline V gene as KGHSH and LQKENI. The CDR3 numbers 15 residues from cysteine through phenylalanine. Only the CDR3 region is kept as DNA, spanning 45 bases read in frame from base 1. Cut back by 3 bases and 8 bases, the V and J ends lie 19 bases apart.

The receptor comes from a human donor who donated a stem cell graft to a child with acute lymphoblastic leukemia. Sequenced here: PBMCs from the stem cell graft donor, sampled from the stem cell graft. The chain couples TRBV18 to TRBJ1-2, with the identity of the D gene unclear. The CDR3 in this case is CASSPTPEAYGGYTF. Here is the DNA: TGTGCCAGCTCACCTACCCCTGAGGCGTATGGGGGCTACACCTTC.